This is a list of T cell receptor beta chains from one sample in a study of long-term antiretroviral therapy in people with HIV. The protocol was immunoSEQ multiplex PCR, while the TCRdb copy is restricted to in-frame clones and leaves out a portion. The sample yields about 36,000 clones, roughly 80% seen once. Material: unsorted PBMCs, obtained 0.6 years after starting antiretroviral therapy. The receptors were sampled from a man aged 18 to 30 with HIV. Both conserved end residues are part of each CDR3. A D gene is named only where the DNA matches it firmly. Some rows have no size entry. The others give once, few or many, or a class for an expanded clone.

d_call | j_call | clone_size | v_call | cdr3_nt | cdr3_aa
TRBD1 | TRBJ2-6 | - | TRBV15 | TGTGCCACCAGCGGACAGGGAAGCTCTGGGGCCAACGTCCTGACTTTC | CATSGQGSSGANVLTF
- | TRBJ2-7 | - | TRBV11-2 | TGTGCCAGCAGCCCCAGAAGAGGATTCGGCTACGAGCAGTACTTC | CASSPRRGFGYEQYF
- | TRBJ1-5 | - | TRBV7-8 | TGTGCCAGCAGCTTAGTGGAGGGGTATCAGCCCCAGCATTTT | CASSLVEGYQPQHF
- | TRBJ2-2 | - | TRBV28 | TGTGCCAGCAGTTTGAGTCGTACCGGGGAGCTGTTTTTT | CASSLSRTGELFF
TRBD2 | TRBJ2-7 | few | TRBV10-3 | TGTGCCATCAGTGACGCGACTAGCGGGAGAGGGGAGCAGTACTTC | CAISDATSGRGEQYF
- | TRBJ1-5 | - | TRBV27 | TGTGCCAGCAGTTTATCGATGGCAGGGTATCAGCCCCAGCATTTT | CASSLSMAGYQPQHF
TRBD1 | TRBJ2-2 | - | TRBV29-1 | TGCAGCGTTGTGGGACAGGGGATATTTTCCGGGGAGCTGTTTTTT | CSVVGQGIFSGELFF
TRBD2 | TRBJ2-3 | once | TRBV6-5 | TGTGCCAGCACCAACCTAGCGGGGTTCACAGATACGCAGTATTTT | CASTNLAGFTDTQYF
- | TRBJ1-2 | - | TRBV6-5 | TGTGCCAGCAGCCCCCGGGGGAACTATGGCTACACCTTC | CASSPRGNYGYTF
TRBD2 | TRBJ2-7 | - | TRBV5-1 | TGCGCCAGCAGCATCTCCCTGGTTGGAGCTCGGACTAGCGGCCCCTACGAGCAGTACTTC | CASSISLVGARTSGPYEQYF
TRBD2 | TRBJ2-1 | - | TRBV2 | TGTGCCAGCAGTGCACCGGGACTAGGGAATGAGCAGTTCTTC | CASSAPGLGNEQFF
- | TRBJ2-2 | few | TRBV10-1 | TGCGCCAGCAGTGAGGGACTAAGAGGCACCGGGGAGCTGTTTTTT | CASSEGLRGTGELFF
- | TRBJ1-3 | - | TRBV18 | TGTGCCAGCTCACCAGACAGACAGGCGTCTGGAAACACCATATATTTT | CASSPDRQASGNTIYF
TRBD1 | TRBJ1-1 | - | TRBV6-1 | TGTGCCAGCAGTCGGACAGGGGGAGGTACTGAAGCTTTCTTT | CASSRTGGGTEAFF
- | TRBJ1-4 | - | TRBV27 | TGTGCCAGCAGTTTCGGGGTGACTAATGAAAAACTGTTTTTT | CASSFGVTNEKLFF
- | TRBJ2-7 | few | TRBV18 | TGTGCCAGCTCCCCGTGGACAACGGGAGCCCTCTACGAGCAGTACTTC | CASSPWTTGALYEQYF
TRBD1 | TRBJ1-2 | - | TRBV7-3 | TGTGCCAGCAGCTTGACAGGGTCTGGTGGCTACACCTTC | CASSLTGSGGYTF
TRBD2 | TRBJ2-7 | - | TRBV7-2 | TGTGCCAGCAGCTTAGGTGGAGCGGGAGGGATTTCCGAGCAGTACTTC | CASSLGGAGGISEQYF
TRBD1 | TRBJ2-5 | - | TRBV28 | TGTGCCAGCAGTATGGGACAGTACGGGGAAGAGACCCAGTACTTC | CASSMGQYGEETQYF
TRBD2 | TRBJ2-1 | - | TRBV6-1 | TGTGCCAGCAGGCCGTCTAGCGGGAGAAGAAATGAGCAGTTCTTC | CASRPSSGRRNEQFF
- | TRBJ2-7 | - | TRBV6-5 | TGTGCCAGCAGTTACGCGCCGGTTGATTATTATAGGGAGCAGTACTTC | CASSYAPVDYYREQYF
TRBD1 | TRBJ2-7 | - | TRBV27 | TGTGCCAGCAGTTTGAAGGGACAGAGCTCCTACGAGCAGTACTTC | CASSLKGQSSYEQYF
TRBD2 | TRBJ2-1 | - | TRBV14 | TGTGCCAGCAGCCAACGACTAGCGGGAGTTGAGCAGTTCTTC | CASSQRLAGVEQFF
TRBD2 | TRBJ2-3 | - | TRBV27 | TGTGCCAGCAGTTTCAGGCTAGCGGGACGAGATACGCAGTATTTT | CASSFRLAGRDTQYF
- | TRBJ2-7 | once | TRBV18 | TGTGCCAGCTCACCCACCTCCTACGAGCAGTACTTC | CASSPTSYEQYF
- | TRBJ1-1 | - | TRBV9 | TGTGCCAGCAGCGTAGGTGCAAACACTGAAGCTTTCTTT | CASSVGANTEAFF
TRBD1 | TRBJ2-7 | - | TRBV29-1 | TGCAGCGTTGGCCCGGGACAGGGCTCCTACGAGCAGTACTTC | CSVGPGQGSYEQYF
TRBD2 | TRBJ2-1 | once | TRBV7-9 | TGTGCCAGCAGCTTAGGAGCGGGAGGGATCAATGAGCAGTTCTTC | CASSLGAGGINEQFF
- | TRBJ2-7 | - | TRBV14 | TGTGCCAGCAGCCAAGGAAGGGGCAGGGTACTTCATCAGTACTTC | CASSQGRGRVLHQYF
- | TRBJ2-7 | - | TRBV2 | TGTGCCAGCAGTGAAGGCCACGGGGCCTCCTACGAGCAGTACTTC | CASSEGHGASYEQYF
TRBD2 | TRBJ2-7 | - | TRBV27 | TGTGCCAGCCATGGGGCTAGCGGGCTCTACGAGCAGTACTTC | CASHGASGLYEQYF
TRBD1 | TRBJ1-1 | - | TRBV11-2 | TGTGCCAGCAGCCCCCAGAGACAGGGGGCTACTGAAGCTTTCTTT | CASSPQRQGATEAFF
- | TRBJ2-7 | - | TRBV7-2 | TGTGCCAGCAGCTTAGCAGGACGCGCCTACGAGCAGTACTTC | CASSLAGRAYEQYF
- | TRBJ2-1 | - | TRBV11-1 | TGTGCCAGCAGCTTAGAGTCCGAGGTAGGAGAGCAGTTCTTC | CASSLESEVGEQFF
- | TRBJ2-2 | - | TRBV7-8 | TGTGCCAGCAGCTCCGTACGGGAGAACACCGGGGAGCTGTTTTTT | CASSSVRENTGELFF
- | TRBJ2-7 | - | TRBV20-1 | TGCAGTGCCGTATTTAACGAGCAGTACTTC | CSAVFNEQYF
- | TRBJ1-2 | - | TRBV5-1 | TGCGCCAGCAGCTTGGTGTCAGGAATTAACTATGGCTACACCTTC | CASSLVSGINYGYTF
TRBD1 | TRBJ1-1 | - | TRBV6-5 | TGTGCCAGCAGTTACAAGGGGGCCGACACTGAAGCTTTCTTT | CASSYKGADTEAFF
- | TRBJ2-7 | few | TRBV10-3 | TGTGCCATCAGTTCGGACACCTACGAGCAGTACTTC | CAISSDTYEQYF
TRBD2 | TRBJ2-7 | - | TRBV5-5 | TGTGCCAGCAGCGATCTAGCGGGAGTTCACGAGCAGTACTTC | CASSDLAGVHEQYF
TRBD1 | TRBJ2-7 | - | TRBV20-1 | TGCAGTGCTAGGACAGGGAGTGAGCAGTACTTC | CSARTGSEQYF
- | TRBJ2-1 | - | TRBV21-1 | TGTGCCAGCAGCAAACGATTCGCCTCTTTGGGGGCGTGCGGTAATGAGCAGTTCTTC | CASSKRFASLGACGNEQFF
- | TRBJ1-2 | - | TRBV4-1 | TGCGCCAGCAGCCAAGGATCCGGAGGGGCGGATGCCTATGGCTACACCTTC | CASSQGSGGADAYGYTF
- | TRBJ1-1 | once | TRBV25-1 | TGTGCCAGCAGTCTGAATGGTGCGGGACCTGAAGCTTTCTTT | CASSLNGAGPEAFF
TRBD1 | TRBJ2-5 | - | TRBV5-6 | TGTGCCAGCAAGGGACAGGGTAAGACCCAGTACTTC | CASKGQGKTQYF
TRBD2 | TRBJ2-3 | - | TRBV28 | TGTGCCAGCAGTTTTGCTTGGGGGAGGGCCAAAGATACGCAGTATTTT | CASSFAWGRAKDTQYF
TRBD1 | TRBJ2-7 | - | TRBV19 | TGTGCCAGTGCACCCGGGACAGAAAAATACGAGCAGTACTTC | CASAPGTEKYEQYF
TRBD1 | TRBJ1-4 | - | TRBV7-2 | TGTGCCAGCAGCGAGGGGGGACAGGGAGGCGAAAAACTGTTTTTT | CASSEGGQGGEKLFF
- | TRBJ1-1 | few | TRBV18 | TGTGCCAGCTCACTCCTAGATCGCAGGTTTGAAGCTTTCTTT | CASSLLDRRFEAFF
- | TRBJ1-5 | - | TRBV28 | TGTGCCAGCAGTTTAATCGACAATCAGCCCCAGCATTTT | CASSLIDNQPQHF
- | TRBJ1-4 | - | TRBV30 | TGTGCCTGCGACAGCCGTAATGAAAAACTGTTTTTT | CACDSRNEKLFF
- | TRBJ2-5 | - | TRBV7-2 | TGTGCCAGCACCAAGGGTAGCGGCTTTCAAGAGACCCAGTACTTC | CASTKGSGFQETQYF
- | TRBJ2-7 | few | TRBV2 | TGTGCCAGCAGTGGGACTGCCTCCGAGCAGTACTTC | CASSGTASEQYF
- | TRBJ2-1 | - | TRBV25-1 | TGTGCCAGCAGTCTCCGATACAGGGACTCCTACAATGAGCAGTTCTTC | CASSLRYRDSYNEQFF
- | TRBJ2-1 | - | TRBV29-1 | TGCAGCGTTAGGGCCTATGAGCAGTTCTTC | CSVRAYEQFF
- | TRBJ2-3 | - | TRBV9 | TGTGCCAGCAGCACTCCCGGGGTATCGGGAGGCACAGATACGCAGTATTTT | CASSTPGVSGGTDTQYF
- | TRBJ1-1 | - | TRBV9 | TGTGCCAGCAGCGTAAACACCAAGGCTGAAGCTTTCTTT | CASSVNTKAEAFF
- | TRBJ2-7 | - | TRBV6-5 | TGTGCCAGCAGTTACCACAGGGATCCGGGGGACTACGAGCAGTACTTC | CASSYHRDPGDYEQYF
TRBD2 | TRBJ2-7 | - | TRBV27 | TGTGCCAGCAGCGAAACTAGCGGGCTTGCCTACGAGCAGTACTTC | CASSETSGLAYEQYF
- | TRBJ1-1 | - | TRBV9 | TGTGCCAGCAGCAGGGTGGACACTGAAGCTTTCTTT | CASSRVDTEAFF